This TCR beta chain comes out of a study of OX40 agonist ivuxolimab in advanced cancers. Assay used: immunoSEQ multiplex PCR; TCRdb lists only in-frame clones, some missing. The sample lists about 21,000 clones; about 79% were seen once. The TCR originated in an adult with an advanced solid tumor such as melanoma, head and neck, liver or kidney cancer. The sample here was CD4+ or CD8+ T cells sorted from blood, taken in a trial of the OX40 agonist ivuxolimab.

CDR3 sequence: CASSVDGDEQFF. DNA for the CDR3: TGTGCCAGCAGCGTAGATGGCGATGAGCAGTTCTTC. The chain joins TRBV9 to TRBJ2-1; D is uncertain. V was cut by 0 bases and J by 8 bases, with 6 bases left in between. The germline CDR1 and CDR2 sequences are SGDLS and YYNGEE. The CDR3 spans 12 residues. The variable domain in full, completed from reference TRBV9 and TRBJ2-1, reads DSGVTQTPKHLITATGQRVTLRCSPRSGDLSVYWYQQSLDQGLQFLIQYYNGEERAKGNILERFSAQQFPDLHSELNLSSLELGDSALYFCASSVDGDEQFFGPGTRLTVL.